Listed below are T cell receptor beta chains from one sample, sequenced in a study of cytomegalovirus exposure and HLA in healthy donors. Clones were sequenced by immunoSEQ multiplex PCR, and TCRdb holds only the in-frame ones, with some missing. The sample has roughly 100,000 clones, 74% seen once; the top ten hold roughly 2.7%. Material: PBMCs. Every receptor here comes from a man in his forties or fifties in good health and CMV-seropositive. CDR3s include the opening cysteine and the closing phenylalanine or tryptophan. Fields, in order: clone size, J gene, D gene, V gene, CDR3 protein, CDR3 DNA. A D gene is named only where the DNA matches it firmly. Only some rows state a clone size, as once, few, many or a class for expanded clones.

NA TRBJ1-5 NA TRBV29-1 CSVEGRTVPLGVRPQHF TGCAGCGTTGAAGGGCGGACAGTCCCCTTAGGGGTGAGGCCCCAGCATTTT
NA TRBJ1-1 NA TRBV6-6 CASRQSRNMNTEAFF TGTGCCAGCAGGCAGAGCAGGAACATGAACACTGAAGCTTTCTTT
few TRBJ2-7 NA TRBV27 CASSAAGTFSYEQYF TGTGCCAGCAGTGCCGCCGGGACATTTTCCTACGAGCAGTACTTC
few TRBJ2-3 NA TRBV29-1 CSAPVTGSDTQYF TGCAGCGCCCCTGTGACAGGATCAGATACGCAGTATTTT
NA TRBJ2-5 TRBD2 TRBV7-6 CASSLGGGGAGEQYF TGTGCCAGCAGCTTAGGGGGCGGGGGGGCTGGAGAGCAGTACTTC
NA TRBJ1-2 NA TRBV5-6 CASSLWYGYGYTF TGTGCCAGCAGCTTGTGGTACGGGTATGGCTACACCTTC
NA TRBJ1-6 NA TRBV11-2 CASSDILGESPLHF TGTGCCAGCAGCGACATACTCGGGGAATCACCCCTCCACTTT
NA TRBJ1-2 TRBD1 TRBV27 CASRQGAVGYTF TGTGCCAGCAGACAGGGGGCGGTTGGCTACACCTTC
NA TRBJ2-6 TRBD1 TRBV19 CASSIGTGQSGANGLTF TGTGCCAGTAGTATCGGGACAGGGCAATCTGGGGCCAACGGCCTGACTTTC
NA TRBJ1-1 NA TRBV4-1 CASSHPLQTNTEAFF TGCGCCAGCAGCCATCCTTTACAGACGAACACTGAAGCTTTCTTT
NA TRBJ1-2 NA TRBV11-2 CASSFTGNGYTF TGTGCCAGCAGCTTTACAGGGAACGGCTACACCTTC
NA TRBJ1-1 NA TRBV6-1 CASSELEGLTEAFF TGTGCCAGCAGTGAATTGGAGGGGTTAACTGAAGCTTTCTTT
NA TRBJ1-3 NA TRBV5-8 CASSSGAGNTIYF TGTGCCAGCAGCTCGGGAGCTGGAAACACCATATATTTT
NA TRBJ2-1 TRBD1 TRBV2 CATRQGLGNEQFF TGTGCCACCCGACAGGGTTTGGGGAATGAGCAGTTCTTC
NA TRBJ2-2 TRBD2 TRBV5-1 CASQLGRGTGELFF TGCGCCAGCCAGTTGGGGAGGGGCACCGGGGAGCTGTTTTTT
NA TRBJ2-3 NA TRBV6-5 CASSSSTDTQYF TGTGCCAGCAGTTCTAGCACAGATACGCAGTATTTT
NA TRBJ1-1 NA TRBV19 CASSINQGSTEAFF TGTGCCAGTAGTATTAATCAGGGGAGCACTGAAGCTTTCTTT
NA TRBJ1-6 TRBD1 TRBV5-1 CASSLGTGTNSPLHF TGCGCCAGCAGCTTAGGGACAGGAACTAATTCACCCCTCCACTTT
NA TRBJ2-7 NA TRBV7-6 CASSPGAGASYEQYF TGTGCCAGCAGCCCTGGGGCGGGGGCTTCCTACGAGCAGTACTTC
NA TRBJ2-1 NA TRBV7-3 CASSLGGNWNEQFF TGTGCCAGCAGCTTGGGCGGGAATTGGAATGAGCAGTTCTTC
NA TRBJ1-2 NA TRBV5-1 CASSSIRQKRVYTF TGCGCCAGCAGCTCGATTAGACAGAAAAGGGTCTACACCTTC
NA TRBJ1-1 TRBD1 TRBV9 CASSAGQMFEAFF TGTGCCAGCAGCGCGGGACAGATGTTTGAAGCTTTCTTT
NA TRBJ1-2 NA TRBV4-1 CASSHLGGVERGYTF TGCGCCAGCAGCCACCTAGGGGGGGTGGAGCGTGGCTACACCTTC
NA TRBJ2-5 NA TRBV5-1 CASSLVSPPEGTQYF TGCGCCAGCAGCTTGGTCTCGCCTCCTGAGGGGACCCAGTACTTC
few TRBJ1-1 NA TRBV5-6 CASSPPYSSNTEAFF TGTGCCAGCAGCCCCCCCTACAGTTCTAACACTGAAGCTTTCTTT
few TRBJ2-7 NA TRBV6-1 CASSALGDSYEQYF TGTGCCAGCAGTGCCCTAGGGGACTCCTACGAGCAGTACTTC
NA TRBJ1-1 NA TRBV5-4 CASSFGRGSLGDTEAFF TGTGCCAGCAGCTTTGGTAGGGGGAGCCTTGGGGACACTGAAGCTTTCTTT
NA TRBJ1-1 TRBD1 TRBV9 CASSATGGETEAFF TGTGCCAGCAGCGCCACAGGGGGCGAAACTGAAGCTTTCTTT
NA TRBJ1-1 TRBD1 TRBV27 CASSFSPTGDAEAFF TGTGCCAGCAGTTTTAGCCCGACAGGGGACGCTGAAGCTTTCTTT
NA TRBJ1-2 NA TRBV4-1 CASSQDYSNYGYTF TGCGCCAGCAGCCAAGATTACAGTAACTATGGCTACACCTTC
NA TRBJ2-1 TRBD1 TRBV18 CASSAWDRGNNEQFF TGTGCCAGCTCCGCTTGGGACAGGGGAAACAATGAGCAGTTCTTC